Below, 32 T cell receptor beta chains from the same sample are listed, as sequenced in a study of blood T cell repertoires in COVID-19. Generated by immunoSEQ multiplex PCR, the TCRdb table keeps only in-frame clones and is missing some. The repertoire has approximately 250,000 clones, roughly 88% of them found once; the top ten carry 0.95% to 1.5%. The material sequenced was PBMCs or T cells enriched from blood (not recorded which). The receptors derive from a woman in her forties with acute COVID-19.

The rearrangement joins TRBV15 to TRBJ1-1, with no clear D. Germline V lookup: CDR1 LNHNV, CDR2 YYDKDF (reference sequence). The CDR3 is made up of 13 amino acids. The V end was cut by 6 bases, the J end by 1 base, with 9 bases between. CDR3 loop: CATRSTGNTEAFF. CDR3 nucleotides: TGTGCCACCAGGAGTACGGGGAACACTGAAGCTTTCTTT.

The chain has TRBV28 and TRBJ1-5; D remains unclear. Trimming took 3 bases from V and 4 from J, leaving 13 bases between them. CDR1 MDHEN and CDR2 SYDVKM come from the germline V gene. The CDR3 contains 15 residues. The CDR3 DNA follows: TGTGCCAGCAGTTTTTTGGGGAGGGAAAATCAGCCCCAGCATTTT. Translating gives CASSFLGRENQPQHF.

This chain joins TRBV4-2 and TRBJ1-2, with 11 bases lining up with TRBD1. Germline V gives CDR1 LGHNA, CDR2 YNFKEQ. With V trimmed by 0 bases and J by 3 bases, 6 bases remained unmatched. The CDR3 is 17 residues long. The CDR3 DNA follows: TGTGCCAGCAGCCAAGACCCCGGGACAGGGGGTTACTATGGCTACACCTTC. It translates to CASSQDPGTGGYYGYTF.

The rearrangement links TRBV28 to TRBJ1-1; D not certain. In germline, CDR1 is MDHEN, CDR2 SYDVKM. Trimming took off 5 bases at V and 5 bases at J, with 18 bases between the two ends. This CDR3 is 15 amino acids long. CDR3 sequence: CASSQPGSTGTEAFF. The CDR3 DNA reads TGTGCCAGCAGTCAACCCGGGTCGACTGGGACTGAAGCTTTCTTT.

This rearrangement joins TRBV5-6 to TRBJ2-5, with 8 bases that match TRBD2. CDR1 is SGHDT, CDR2 YYEEEE, per germline. V was pared by 2 bases and J by 1 base, with 7 bases of the junction left unmatched. The CDR3 runs 16 residues. The CDR3 loop is CASSFRLAGLQETQYF. The CDR3 DNA reads as TGTGCCAGCAGCTTCCGCCTAGCGGGCCTCCAAGAGACCCAGTACTTC.

The chain employs TRBV5-6 and TRBJ2-4; 9 bases are shared with TRBD2. Trimming removed 5 bases from V and 0 bases from J; junction bases left unmatched: 6. Germline loops: CDR1 SGHDT, CDR2 YYEEEE. The CDR3 sequence is 16 residues long. The CDR3 protein is CASSQLAGAAKNIQYF. Written as DNA, the CDR3 is TGTGCCAGCAGTCAATTAGCGGGAGCAGCCAAAAACATTCAGTACTTC.

The chain joins TRBV28 to TRBJ1-3, with D possibly matching TRBD1 (5 bases). V was trimmed by 8 bases and J by 4 bases, leaving 18 bases between them. The V gene's germline CDR1 is MDHEN and CDR2 SYDVKM. The CDR3 is made up of 15 amino acids. The CDR3 is CASLRAGNSGNTIYF. DNA of the CDR3: TGTGCCAGCCTCCGAGCAGGGAACTCCGGAAACACCATATATTTT.

The DNA for the CDR3 is TGTGCCAGTAGTATCCAAGGTGGCGGTCAGCCCCAGCATTTT. It is translated as CASSIQGGGQPQHF. The chain carries TRBV19 and TRBJ1-5, with D hard to call. Looked up from germline, CDR1 is LNHDA and CDR2 is SQIVND (reference sequence). V shed 3 bases and J shed 6 bases, with 12 bases lying between them. The CDR3 is made up of 14 amino acids.

This chain connects TRBV7-8 to TRBJ2-7; 7 bases align to TRBD2. The CDR3 covers 15 residues. CDR1 SGHVS and CDR2 FQNEAQ come from the germline V gene. The J segment lost 2 bases and the V segment lost 0 bases, leaving 4 bases of the junction unmatched. The CDR3 reads CASSLAIGTTYEQYF. In nucleotides, the CDR3 is TGTGCCAGCAGCTTAGCGATCGGGACTACCTACGAGCAGTACTTC. The full variable domain, its missing parts supplied by reference TRBV7-8 and TRBJ2-7, is GAGVSQSPRYKVAKRGQDVALRCDPISGHVSLFWYQQALGQGPEFLTYFQNEAQLDKSGLPSDRFFAERPEGSVSTLKIQRTQQEDSAVYLCASSLAIGTTYEQYFGPGTRLTVT.

V gene TRBV9 combines with J gene TRBJ1-4, with D unresolved. Per the germline V gene, CDR1 is SGDLS and CDR2 is YYNGEE. Trimming left V 0 bases short and J 5 bases short, with 11 bases between. The CDR3 extends over 15 amino acids. CDR3 sequence (DNA): TGTGCCAGCAGCGTAGGGCGGGGAGGGAATGAAAAACTGTTTTTT. Encoded protein: CASSVGRGGNEKLFF.

The genes are TRBV4-1 and TRBJ1-2, with D unclear. The V gene's germline CDR1 is MGHRA and CDR2 YSYEKL. V lost 4 bases and J lost 5, with 14 bases in between. This CDR3 is 14 amino acids long. This chain's CDR3 is CASSRTTTPYGYTF. Written as DNA, the CDR3 is TGCGCCAGCAGCCGAACAACAACGCCTTATGGCTACACCTTC.

This chain links TRBV7-2 with TRBJ2-3; D not resolved. Germline lookup yields CDR1 SGHTA and CDR2 FQGNSA. V lost 3 bases and J 1 base, leaving 5 bases between the germline ends. This CDR3 region has 13 residues. The chain's CDR3 is CASSFERTDTQYF. CDR3 in DNA: TGTGCCAGCAGCTTTGAGCGCACAGATACGCAGTATTTT.

This rearrangement joins TRBV27 to TRBJ1-2; D is perhaps TRBD1 (6 bases). The CDR3 extends over 12 amino acids. Germline CDR1 and CDR2: MNHEY and SMNVEV (reference sequence). V was cut by 6 bases and J by 5 bases, with 10 bases left in between. The CDR3 loop is CASSLQGYGYTF. The CDR3 DNA follows: TGTGCCAGCAGCTTACAGGGTTATGGCTACACCTTC.

The rearrangement uses TRBV7-2 and TRBJ2-2; 12 nucleotides align to TRBD2. CDR3 length: 17 residues. V shed 1 base and J 9 bases; nucleotides not matched to a gene: 9. Looked up from germline, CDR1 is SGHTA and CDR2 is FQGNSA. The CDR3 nucleotides are TGTGCCAGCAGCTTAGGTTTGGCTAGCGGGAGGGGCAGGGAGCTGTTTTTT. It specifies CASSLGLASGRGRELFF.

The count of this clone is one. V and J are TRBV27 and TRBJ1-1; 10 positions match TRBD1. V trimming: 5 bases; J trimming: 5 bases; junction bases outside the gene matches: 8. The CDR3 has 15 residues. Germline CDR1 and CDR2: MNHEY and SMNVEV (reference sequence). The CDR3 protein is CASSQGTGAWTEAFF. CDR3 nucleotides: TGTGCCAGCAGTCAGGGGACAGGGGCATGGACTGAAGCTTTCTTT.

The chain links TRBV7-2 to TRBJ1-2; 9 nucleotides line up with TRBD1. J gave up 4 bases and V 1 base, and 4 bases lay outside the gene matches. Germline V lookup: CDR1 SGHTA, CDR2 FQGNSA. This CDR3 has 15 residues. Here the CDR3 reads CASSLGQGGGYGYTF. The CDR3 DNA reads as TGTGCCAGCAGCTTAGGACAGGGGGGCGGCTATGGCTACACCTTC.

This sequence joins TRBV24-1 and TRBJ2-1; 10 bases fit TRBD1. Looked up from germline, CDR1 is KGHDR and CDR2 is SFDVKD. After removal of 7 bases from V and 0 bases from J, the junction contained 2 bases not matched to a gene. This CDR3 spans 15 amino acids. The CDR3 bases are TGTGCCACCAGAGGACAGGGGGGCTCCTACAATGAGCAGTTCTTC. Protein product: CATRGQGGSYNEQFF.

The chain combines TRBV19 with TRBJ2-3, with TRBD2 matching 11 bases. V shed 5 bases, J shed 3 bases, and the junction held 13 bases outside the gene matches. Germline CDR1 LNHDA, CDR2 SQIVND (reference sequence). This CDR3 spans 18 amino acids. Here the CDR3 reads CASSALAGGPSTTDTQYF. The CDR3 nucleotides are TGTGCCAGTAGTGCCTTAGCGGGAGGGCCCTCTACGACAGATACGCAGTATTTT.

This clone was recorded only once. The chain uses TRBV5-1 and TRBJ1-2, with TRBD1 identical over 7 bases. The germline V gene has CDR1 SGHRS and CDR2 YFSETQ. V lost 3 bases to trimming and J lost 8 bases; unmatched junction nucleotides: 13. The CDR3 totals 15 residues. CDR3 in amino acids: CASSSGPGQTEGYTF. CDR3 nucleotides: TGCGCCAGCAGCTCCGGACCGGGACAGACGGAGGGCTACACCTTC. The full variable domain, with the rest looked up from reference TRBV5-1 and TRBJ1-2, is KAGVTQTPRYLIKTRGQQVTLSCSPISGHRSVSWYQQTPGQGLQFLFEYFSETQRNKGNFPGRFSGRQFSNSRSEMNVSTLELGDSALYLCASSSGPGQTEGYTFGSGTRLTVV.

The chain has TRBV10-1 and TRBJ2-1; TRBD2 matches 13 bases. The length of the CDR3 is 14 residues. J lost 10 bases, V lost 2 bases, and 2 bases had no gene match. Germline assignment: CDR1 WNHNN and CDR2 SYGVQD (reference sequence). CDR3 in amino acids: CASSEAGLAGEQFF. CDR3 DNA: TGCGCCAGCAGTGAGGCGGGACTAGCGGGAGAGCAGTTCTTC.

The gene calls are TRBV2 and TRBJ2-1; possible D gene TRBD2, 6 bases. This CDR3 spans 14 amino acids. The germline CDR1 and CDR2 sequences are SNHLY and FYNNEI. The V end lost 7 bases, the J end lost 4 bases, and 14 bases lay between the germline ends. The CDR3, as DNA: TGTGCCAGCACAGGAGGGTCTCAATACAATGAGCAGTTCTTC. Its translation is CASTGGSQYNEQFF.

This clone appeared a few times. V and J are TRBV19 and TRBJ1-1; D may be TRBD1 (5 bases). The CDR3 has 15 residues. Germline assignment: CDR1 LNHDA and CDR2 SQIVND (reference sequence). V was pared by 3 bases and J by 4 bases, with 15 bases between. The CDR3 loop reads CASSIRGDISTEAFF. CDR3 coding DNA: TGTGCCAGTAGTATTCGGGGGGATATTAGCACTGAAGCTTTCTTT.

V and J are TRBV15 and TRBJ2-1, with D possibly TRBD1 on 6 matching bases. CDR1 is LNHNV, CDR2 YYDKDF, per germline (reference sequence). Trimming removed 3 bases from V and 5 bases from J, with 11 bases in between. There are 14 residues in the CDR3. This CDR3 is CATSRAGANNEQFF. CDR3 nucleotides: TGTGCCACCAGCAGGGCAGGGGCGAACAATGAGCAGTTCTTC.

V gene TRBV5-6 combines with J gene TRBJ1-1; D gene uncertain. CDR1 is SGHDT and CDR2 is YYEEEE in the germline V gene. Trimming removed 1 base at V and 8 bases at J, with 6 bases between. This CDR3 contains 11 residues. The CDR3 reads CASSLRAEAFF. The CDR3 nucleotides read TGTGCCAGCAGCTTGCGCGCAGAAGCTTTCTTT.

The chain recombines TRBV5-1 with TRBJ1-4; D call uncertain. This CDR3 region has 15 residues. V lost 0 bases, J lost 4 bases, and 10 bases lay in between. Per germline, CDR1 SGHRS and CDR2 YFSETQ. The CDR3 loop reads CASSLAVGINEKLFF. Written as DNA, the CDR3 is TGCGCCAGCAGCTTGGCCGTCGGTATTAATGAAAAACTGTTTTTT.

The rearrangement links TRBV13 to TRBJ1-4; 7 positions agree with TRBD1. The CDR3 loop spans 15 amino acids. The V and J ends lost 6 bases and 3 bases, in that order; junction bases with no gene match: 7. Germline V gene data show CDR1 as PRHDT and CDR2 as FYEKMQ (reference sequence). The CDR3 bases are TGTGCCAGCAGACGGGCCGGGACAGCTAATGAAAAACTGTTTTTT. Translation gives CASRRAGTANEKLFF. The variable domain in full, with the rest retrieved from reference TRBV13 and TRBJ1-4, is AAGVIQSPRHLIKEKRETATLKCYPIPRHDTVYWYQQGPGQDPQFLISFYEKMQSDKGSIPDRFSAQQFSDYHSELNMSSLELGDSALYFCASRRAGTANEKLFFGSGTQLSVL.

The chain links TRBV28 to TRBJ2-7, with a weak D call TRBD2 (6 bases). Germline V gene lookup returns CDR1 MDHEN and CDR2 SYDVKM. The V gene lost 3 bases and the J gene lost 5 bases, with 14 bases spanning the gap. This CDR3 is built from 14 residues. CDR3 bases: TGTGCCAGCAGTTTTGATCCGGGGGTGCACGAGCAGTACTTC. Amino acids: CASSFDPGVHEQYF.

The chain links TRBV6-5 to TRBJ2-1; the D gene is possibly TRBD2 (6 bases). The CDR3 loop spans 14 amino acids. The V end lost 4 bases, the J end lost 0 bases, and 7 bases lay between the germline ends. Looked up from germline, CDR1 is MNHEY and CDR2 is SVGAGI. CDR3 region: CASSWDSSYNEQFF. The CDR3 DNA follows: TGTGCCAGCAGTTGGGACTCCTCCTACAATGAGCAGTTCTTC.

The chain employs TRBV11-3 and TRBJ2-1; 12 nucleotides line up with TRBD2. After removal of 4 bases from V and 8 bases from J, the junction contained 6 bases not matched to a gene. Germline loops: CDR1 SGHNT, CDR2 YENEEA. The CDR3 sequence is 15 residues long. CDR3 protein: CASSWSSGRGYEQFF. CDR3 bases: TGTGCCAGCAGCTGGTCTAGCGGGAGGGGCTATGAGCAGTTCTTC.

The rearrangement uses TRBV10-3 and TRBJ1-4; 7 bases line up with TRBD1. CDR1 ENHRY and CDR2 SYGVKD come from the germline V gene. The CDR3 is made up of 14 amino acids. J was trimmed by 7 bases and V by 4 bases; bases with no gene match: 6. This chain's CDR3 is CAISAGTEGEKLFF. The DNA for the CDR3 is TGTGCCATCAGTGCCGGGACAGAGGGTGAAAAACTGTTTTTT.

The chain has TRBV10-3 and TRBJ2-2; 8 bases fit TRBD2. The germline V gene encodes CDR1 ENHRY and CDR2 SYGVKD. V shed 6 bases and J 1 base; nucleotides not matched to a gene: 7. The CDR3 contains 16 residues. Here the CDR3 DNA reads TGTGCCATCAGACAGCCGGGACTAGGGAACACCGGGGAGCTGTTTTTT. Its protein product is CAIRQPGLGNTGELFF.

The J gene is TRBJ1-2, the V gene TRBV11-2; possible D gene TRBD1, 5 bases. Trimming took 6 bases from V and 8 from J, leaving 19 bases between them. Germline V gives CDR1 SGHAT, CDR2 FQNNGV. CDR3 size: 14 residues. The CDR3 DNA follows: TGTGCCAGCAGTAGATATGGGGCAAGTGTCGGCTACACCTTC. Protein: CASSRYGASVGYTF.